The 15 T cell receptor beta chains given below trace back to one sample, sequenced in a study of cytomegalovirus exposure and HLA in healthy donors. This PCR relied on a set of 60 Vbeta primers and 13 Jbeta primers. Assay used: immunoSEQ multiplex PCR; TCRdb lists only in-frame clones, some missing. Its clone listing holds about 160,000 clones. Sequencing was done on a sample of PBMCs. These receptors were collected from a woman aged 55-70 years in good health and CMV-seronegative.

This sequence joins TRBV6-5 and TRBJ1-1; a weak D match, TRBD1 (5 bases). V dropped 6 bases and J dropped 1 base, with 9 bases sitting between them. The CDR3 length is 13 residues. CDR1 is MNHEY, CDR2 SVGAGI, per germline. CDR3 sequence reads: CASRQTGNTEAFF. In nucleotides, the CDR3 is TGTGCCAGCAGGCAAACAGGGAACACTGAAGCTTTCTTT.

The rearrangement joins TRBV5-4 to TRBJ2-7; D may be TRBD1 (6 bases). The ends were cut back, 2 bases at V and 1 base at J, with 10 bases in the middle. This CDR3 is built from 14 residues. Germline values: CDR1 SGHNT, CDR2 YYREEE (reference sequence). The CDR3 DNA sequence: TGTGCCAGCAGCTTCGGGACACGATCCTACGAGCAGTACTTC. This translates into CASSFGTRSYEQYF.

The chain is built from TRBV19 and TRBJ2-1; 10 nucleotides agree with TRBD1. The J segment lost 6 bases and the V segment lost 1 base, leaving 3 bases of the junction unmatched. Germline lookup yields CDR1 LNHDA and CDR2 SQIVND (reference sequence). The CDR3 is 15 residues long. This chain's CDR3 is CASSIGRDRGNEQFF. CDR3 nucleotides: TGTGCCAGTAGTATAGGCAGGGACAGGGGCAATGAGCAGTTCTTC.

This sequence joins TRBV19 and TRBJ1-5; possibly TRBD1 for D (5 bases). Germline CDR1 and CDR2: LNHDA and SQIVND (reference sequence). The V and J ends lost 3 bases and 7 bases respectively, with 10 bases between them. This CDR3 spans 13 amino acids. This CDR3 is CASSIREGQPQHF. The CDR3 region has the DNA TGTGCCAGTAGTATCCGGGAGGGGCAGCCCCAGCATTTT.

The chain is built from TRBV4-2 and TRBJ1-5, with 7 positions matching TRBD1. The CDR3 length is 19 residues. V lost 0 bases, J lost 0 bases, and 11 bases stayed unmatched. CDR1 and CDR2 (germline): LGHNA, YNFKEQ. CDR3 DNA sequence: TGTGCCAGCAGCCAAGATCCCCGGGACAGCGATTATAGCAATCAGCCCCAGCATTTT. Its protein is CASSQDPRDSDYSNQPQHF.

The gene calls are TRBV7-8 and TRBJ1-5; 7 bases map to TRBD1. The trim removed 5 bases at V and 6 bases at J, leaving 16 bases unmatched. CDR1 is SGHVS, CDR2 FQNEAQ, per germline. The CDR3 consists of 17 residues. The CDR3 here is CASSPSRPGGIPQPQHF. In DNA form, the CDR3 reads TGTGCCAGCAGCCCCTCTCGCCCAGGGGGGATCCCTCAGCCCCAGCATTTT. The complete variable domain, with remaining parts taken from reference TRBV7-8 and TRBJ1-5, reads GAGVSQSPRYKVAKRGQDVALRCDPISGHVSLFWYQQALGQGPEFLTYFQNEAQLDKSGLPSDRFFAERPEGSVSTLKIQRTQQEDSAVYLCASSPSRPGGIPQPQHFGDGTRLSIL.

The chain links TRBV5-4 to TRBJ1-4; D is unresolved. This CDR3 region has 13 residues. The germline V and J ends were trimmed by 4 bases and 4 bases, with 8 bases remaining between them. Germline-derived CDR1 and CDR2 are SGHNT and YYREEE (reference sequence). CDR3 region: CASSQDYNEKLFF. The CDR3 DNA reads as TGTGCCAGCAGCCAGGATTATAATGAAAAACTGTTTTTT.

The V call is TRBV7-2, the J call TRBJ2-5, with 8 bases identical to TRBD2. Germline V gene lookup returns CDR1 SGHTA and CDR2 FQGNSA. V lost 5 bases to trimming and J lost 5 bases; unmatched junction nucleotides: 4. The CDR3 covers 13 residues. The CDR3 sequence: CASSRGLVETQYF. Written as DNA, the CDR3 is TGTGCCAGCAGCCGGGGACTAGTGGAGACCCAGTACTTC.

The rearrangement uses TRBV11-2 and TRBJ1-2, with D uncertain. V was trimmed by 0 bases and J by 7 bases, leaving 9 bases between them. CDR3 length: 13 amino acids. Germline CDR1 SGHAT, CDR2 FQNNGV. The CDR3 protein is CASSLDGFLGYTF. The DNA for the CDR3 is TGTGCCAGCAGCTTAGACGGTTTCCTTGGCTACACCTTC.

The chain employs TRBV5-8 and TRBJ1-2; D uncertain. Germline V gene data show CDR1 as SGHTS and CDR2 as YDEGEE. The CDR3 is 14 amino acids. V was pared by 0 bases and J by 3 bases, with 9 bases between. The CDR3 loop is CASSLDRQDYGYTF. The CDR3 coding sequence is TGTGCCAGCAGCTTGGATAGGCAGGACTATGGCTACACCTTC.

The chain recombines TRBV27 with TRBJ2-5, with 9 positions matching TRBD1. CDR3 size: 16 residues. V shed 5 bases and J 0 bases; nucleotides not matched to a gene: 7. The V gene's germline CDR1 is MNHEY and CDR2 SMNVEV (reference sequence). In nucleotides, the CDR3 is TGTGCCAGCAGTACCGGACAGGGGATATACCAAGAGACCCAGTACTTC. Translating gives CASSTGQGIYQETQYF.

The chain links TRBV6-1 to TRBJ1-1; tentative D call: TRBD1 (5 bases). Trimming took off 8 bases at V and 7 bases at J, with 11 bases between the two ends. The CDR3 is 11 residues long. Per the germline V gene, CDR1 is MNHNS and CDR2 is SASEGT. CDR3 residues: CASWGGSEAFF. In nucleotides, the CDR3 is TGTGCCAGCTGGGGGGGGAGTGAAGCTTTCTTT.

This rearrangement joins TRBV27 to TRBJ2-1; 15 bases map to TRBD2. The CDR3 sequence is 17 residues long. V was pared by 5 bases and J by 3 bases, with 5 bases of the junction left unmatched. Per the germline V gene, CDR1 is MNHEY and CDR2 is SMNVEV (reference sequence). The CDR3: CASSTGLAGGVYNEQFF. Here the CDR3 DNA reads TGTGCCAGCAGTACGGGACTAGCGGGAGGAGTCTACAATGAGCAGTTCTTC.

The rearrangement uses TRBV6-5 and TRBJ2-2; tentative D call: TRBD2 (6 bases). The CDR3 covers 14 residues. The V end lost 5 bases, the J end lost 4 bases, and 11 bases lay between the germline ends. Germline V gene data show CDR1 as MNHEY and CDR2 as SVGAGI. This chain's CDR3 is CASSRQGGTGELFF. DNA for the CDR3: TGTGCCAGCAGTCGCCAGGGAGGCACCGGGGAGCTGTTTTTT.

The chain couples TRBV6-1 to TRBJ2-7; 7 bases fit TRBD2. The trim removed 0 bases at V and 4 bases at J, leaving 3 bases unmatched. Germline V gene data show CDR1 as MNHNS and CDR2 as SASEGT. This CDR3 has 14 amino acids. CDR3 nucleotides: TGTGCCAGCAGTGAAGCTGGGGGGGTATACGAGCAGTACTTC. Protein sequence: CASSEAGGVYEQYF.